The next 22 T cell receptor beta chains were all read from a single sample in a study of preoperative IRX-2 immunotherapy in early breast cancer. Treatment specified: preoperative locoregional IRX-2 cytokine immunotherapy. Profiled with immunoSEQ multiplex PCR; TCRdb holds only in-frame clones, not every one. This sample has 35,000 to 40,000 clones, with around four fifths found just once. This specimen consisted of lymph node tissue, obtained after IRX-2 immunotherapy. All receptors come from a human donor with breast cancer.

This clone was found once. The V gene is TRBV29-1, the J gene TRBJ1-2; 7 bases are a match to TRBD1. The CDR3 is 14 amino acids. With V trimmed by 6 bases and J by 4 bases, 11 bases remained unmatched. Germline V gene data show CDR1 as SQVTM and CDR2 as ANQGSEA. CDR3 protein: CSVARGDSSYGYTF. The CDR3, as DNA: TGCAGCGTCGCGCGAGGGGACAGCTCCTATGGCTACACCTTC.

V usage is TRBV23-1 and J usage is TRBJ1-4, with a weak D call TRBD1 (5 bases). TRBV23-1 is recorded as an ORF, its role being uncertain. This CDR3 contains 18 residues. Between the trimmed V and J ends, which lost 6 bases and 7 bases, there was a span of 27 bases. CDR3 sequence reads: CASSQDRNVLGGTEKLFF. CDR3 sequence (DNA): TGCGCCAGCAGCCAAGATCGCAACGTGTTGGGGGGGACTGAAAAACTGTTTTTT.

The chain combines TRBV11-3 with TRBJ1-1; TRBD1 matches at 7 bases. The CDR3 covers 14 residues. Germline V gene sequence: CDR1 SGHNT, CDR2 YENEEA. Unmatched junction bases numbered 6, after V lost 4 bases and J lost 4 bases. The CDR3 nucleotides read TGTGCCAGCAGCTCGAACAGGGGAGTCACTGAAGCTTTCTTT. Its protein is CASSSNRGVTEAFF. The whole variable domain, filled in from reference TRBV11-3 and TRBJ1-1, reads EAGVVQSPRYKIIEKKQPVAFWCNPISGHNTLYWYLQNLGQGPELLIRYENEEAVDDSQLPKDRFSAERLKGVDSTLKIQPAELGDSAVYLCASSSNRGVTEAFFGQGTRLTVV.

The genes are TRBV5-1 and TRBJ1-4; no firm D call. Looked up from germline, CDR1 is SGHRS and CDR2 is YFSETQ. V lost 7 bases and J lost 8, with 18 bases in between. The CDR3 consists of 14 residues. The CDR3 DNA reads as TGCGCCAGCCCGGCGTTGGGTGAGCGAGAAAAACTGTTTTTT. It encodes CASPALGEREKLFF. The entire variable domain, with the rest obtained from reference TRBV5-1 and TRBJ1-4, is as follows: KAGVTQTPRYLIKTRGQQVTLSCSPISGHRSVSWYQQTPGQGLQFLFEYFSETQRNKGNFPGRFSGRQFSNSRSEMNVSTLELGDSALYLCASPALGEREKLFFGSGTQLSVL.

As for this clone: The junction and the germline gene differ at one end; a read error may be behind it. A nucleotide was unread or ambiguous, so the corresponding amino acid is written X. V and J are TRBV19 and TRBJ1-4; D remains ambiguous. CDR1 and CDR2 (germline): LNHDA, SQIVND (reference sequence). The CDR3 totals 15 residues. For the CDR3, the DNA is TGTGCCAGTAGTTCCTCGGGCACCGAGGGCGAAAAACTRTTTTTT. This encodes CASSSSGTEGEKXFF. The full-length CDR3 reads as CASSSSGTEGEKLFF. Variable domain in full (rest from reference TRBV19 and TRBJ1-4): DGGITQSPKYLFRKEGQNVTLSCEQNLNHDAMYWYRQDPGQGLRLIYYSQIVNDFQKGDIAEGYSVSREKKESFPLTVTSAQKNPTAFYLCASSSSGTEGEKLFFGSGTQLSVL.

This chain connects TRBV11-3 to TRBJ1-6; D is uncertain. The CDR3 has 14 amino acids. The V gene's germline CDR1 is SGHNT and CDR2 YENEEA. V was cut by 0 bases and J by 10 bases, with 10 bases left in between. The CDR3 here is CASSLDSGGSPLHF. In DNA, the CDR3 is TGTGCCAGCAGCTTAGATTCGGGAGGCTCACCCCTCCACTTT. The entire variable domain, with the rest obtained from reference TRBV11-3 and TRBJ1-6, is as follows: EAGVVQSPRYKIIEKKQPVAFWCNPISGHNTLYWYLQNLGQGPELLIRYENEEAVDDSQLPKDRFSAERLKGVDSTLKIQPAELGDSAVYLCASSLDSGGSPLHFGNGTRLTVT.

This clone was seen only a few times. The V call is TRBV6-8, the J call TRBJ2-5, with unresolved D. Between the trimmed V and J ends, which lost 6 bases and 2 bases, there was a span of 16 bases. CDR1 is MNHGY, CDR2 SAAAGT, per germline. CDR3 length equals 15 residues. This CDR3 reads CASSTFGRLQETQYF. The CDR3 DNA reads as TGTGCCAGCAGCACCTTCGGACGGCTACAAGAGACCCAGTACTTC.

This chain uses TRBV28 with TRBJ2-1; D perhaps matches TRBD1 (6 bases). The V gene lost 2 bases and the J gene lost 0 bases, with 11 bases spanning the gap. The germline gives CDR1 MDHEN, CDR2 SYDVKM. The CDR3 consists of 16 residues. CDR3 sequence reads: CASSLRGRGSYNEQFF. The CDR3 nucleotides are TGTGCCAGCAGTTTAAGGGGCAGGGGCTCCTACAATGAGCAGTTCTTC.

The chain couples TRBV28 to TRBJ1-2; D possibly corresponds to TRBD1 (5 bases). The CDR3 is 14 amino acids. Trimming left V 3 bases short and J 4 bases short, with 12 bases between. Germline-derived CDR1 and CDR2 are MDHEN and SYDVKM. CDR3 sequence (DNA): TGTGCCAGCAGTTTGCAGACAGAAGGCTATGGCTACACCTTC. As protein: CASSLQTEGYGYTF.

The chain's CDR3 is CASSLTRGGVGELFF. The CDR3 DNA follows: TGTGCCAGCAGCTTAACGAGGGGTGGGGTCGGGGAGCTGTTTTTT. The chain recombines TRBV11-3 with TRBJ2-2; D tentatively fits TRBD1 or TRBD2 (5 bases each). The germline V and J ends were trimmed by 2 bases and 7 bases, with 14 bases remaining between them. This CDR3 contains 15 residues. Germline V lookup: CDR1 SGHNT, CDR2 YENEEA.

This clone occurred once. The V gene is TRBV10-2, the J gene TRBJ1-5; D uncertain. Trimming cost V 6 bases and J 0 bases, with 9 bases left between them. CDR3 length: 14 residues. Looked up from germline, CDR1 is WSHSY and CDR2 is SAAADI. The CDR3, as DNA: TGCGCCAGCAGGACGGACTATAGCAATCAGCCCCAGCATTTT. Encoded protein: CASRTDYSNQPQHF.

V usage is TRBV23-1 and J usage is TRBJ2-7; 9 bases line up with TRBD1. TRBV23-1 is assigned to the ORF class and has an uncertain function. Trimming removed 6 bases from V and 0 bases from J; junction bases left unmatched: 6. The CDR3 is 15 residues long. The chain's CDR3 is CASSRTGQGSYEQYF. For the CDR3, the DNA is TGCGCCAGCAGCCGTACGGGACAGGGCTCCTACGAGCAGTACTTC.

The chain is built from TRBV6-8 and TRBJ2-2; 8 nucleotides line up with TRBD1. The CDR3 contains 16 residues. V trimming: 6 bases; J trimming: 4 bases; junction bases outside the gene matches: 10. CDR1 is MNHGY and CDR2 is SAAAGT in the germline V gene. CDR3: CASSGTGQVGTGELFF. The CDR3 coding sequence is TGTGCCAGCAGCGGAACGGGACAGGTCGGCACCGGGGAGCTGTTTTTT.

The DNA of the CDR3 is TGTGCCAGCAGCTCGGGGGTGGAGCGGCCCCAGCATTTT. It translates to CASSSGVERPQHF. This sequence joins TRBV7-1 and TRBJ1-5; possible D gene TRBD1, 5 bases. TRBV7-1 is an open reading frame whose function is uncertain. CDR3 length: 13 amino acids. V was trimmed by 3 bases and J by 9 bases, leaving 12 bases between them.

This clone was counted between two and nine times. This rearrangement joins TRBV12-5 to TRBJ2-1, with a weak D call TRBD1 (6 bases). Per germline, CDR1 LGHNT and CDR2 FRNRAP. The CDR3 has 16 amino acids. The CDR3 nucleotides read TGTGCCAGCAATATACAGGGCGGAGGTTCCTACAATGAGCAGTTCTTC. It codes for CASNIQGGGSYNEQFF.

This chain links TRBV29-1 with TRBJ1-1; no definite D call. The CDR3 contains 14 residues. The germline V and J ends were trimmed by 7 bases and 1 base, with 16 bases remaining between them. Per the germline V gene, CDR1 is SQVTM and CDR2 is ANQGSEA. The CDR3 is CSAKVAGRNTEAFF. CDR3 sequence (DNA): TGCAGCGCCAAGGTGGCGGGCCGGAACACTGAAGCTTTCTTT.

This chain joins TRBV5-1 and TRBJ1-3; 7 positions agree with TRBD1. CDR3 size: 15 residues. Germline CDR1 reads SGHRS; CDR2 reads YFSETQ. Trimming removed 4 bases from V and 8 bases from J; junction bases left unmatched: 12. The DNA for the CDR3 is TGCGCCAGCAGCGTCAGGGGGGCCCGGGAGGACACCATATATTTT. Its protein is CASSVRGAREDTIYF.

The V and J genes are TRBV19 and TRBJ1-5; the D is unclear. Germline CDR1 is LNHDA and CDR2 is SQIVND (reference sequence). This CDR3 region has 17 residues. The V and J ends lost 3 bases and 0 bases respectively, with 15 bases between them. CDR3 region: CASSIASGIHSNQPQHF. The DNA for the CDR3 is TGTGCCAGTAGTATTGCGTCGGGGATTCATAGCAATCAGCCCCAGCATTTT.

V and J are TRBV15 and TRBJ1-4; D not certain. V was cut by 0 bases and J by 8 bases, with 13 bases left in between. Looked up from germline, CDR1 is LNHNV and CDR2 is YYDKDF (reference sequence). This CDR3 spans 15 amino acids. This CDR3 reads CATSRDGGRNEKLFF. The DNA for the CDR3 is TGTGCCACCAGCAGAGATGGTGGTCGGAACGAAAAACTGTTTTTT.

The J gene is TRBJ2-3, the V gene TRBV7-1; no clear D gene. TRBV7-1 is an open reading frame, and its role is uncertain. Trimming stripped 7 bases from V and 4 bases from J, with 15 bases between. There are 14 residues in the CDR3. The CDR3 protein is CASTKTTFADTQYF. The CDR3, as DNA: TGTGCCAGCACGAAGACCACGTTCGCAGATACGCAGTATTTT.

V and J are TRBV19 and TRBJ2-5; unclear D gene. From germline, CDR1 is LNHDA and CDR2 SQIVND (reference sequence). The CDR3 totals 14 residues. V gave up 5 bases and J gave up 0 bases, with 10 bases separating them. CDR3 in DNA: TGTGCCAGTAGTTCGGGCTCCTACCAAGAGACCCAGTACTTC. Translated: CASSSGSYQETQYF.

CDR3 sequence reads: CANTTTGGETEAFF. The CDR3 coding sequence is TGTGCCAATACGACGACAGGGGGCGAAACTGAAGCTTTCTTT. J is TRBJ1-1 and V is TRBV19; 10 nucleotides agree with TRBD1. CDR1 and CDR2 from the germline V gene are LNHDA and SQIVND (reference sequence). The CDR3 contains 14 residues. J lost 5 bases, V lost 10 bases, and 10 bases had no gene match.